This TCR beta chain was captured in a study of blood T cell repertoires in COVID-19. Sequencing was performed with immunoSEQ multiplex PCR; in TCRdb, only in-frame clones are kept and a portion is missing. The data contain about 360,000 clones, over 75% of them singletons. Sample: PBMCs or T cells enriched from blood (not recorded which). The sequence was obtained from a woman aged 40 to 49 with acute COVID-19.

The CDR3 DNA is TGTGCCAGCAGCCGGGACAGGGGGGTGTATGGCTACACCTTC. As protein: CASSRDRGVYGYTF. V gene TRBV13 combines with J gene TRBJ1-2; 11 bases match TRBD1. This CDR3 comprises 14 residues. From germline, CDR1 is PRHDT and CDR2 FYEKMQ (reference sequence). The V segment lost 5 bases and the J segment 5 bases; nucleotides outside the gene matches: 4.